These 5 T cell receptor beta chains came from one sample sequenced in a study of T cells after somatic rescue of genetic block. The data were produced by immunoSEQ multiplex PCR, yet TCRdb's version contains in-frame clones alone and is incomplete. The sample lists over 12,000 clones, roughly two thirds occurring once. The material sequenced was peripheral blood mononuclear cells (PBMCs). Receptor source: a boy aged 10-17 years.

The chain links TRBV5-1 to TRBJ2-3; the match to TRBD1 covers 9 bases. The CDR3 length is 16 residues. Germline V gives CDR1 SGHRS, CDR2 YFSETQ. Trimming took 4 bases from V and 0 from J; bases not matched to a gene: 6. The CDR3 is CASSLQGQGSTDTQYF. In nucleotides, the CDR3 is TGCGCCAGCAGCCTACAGGGACAGGGTAGCACAGATACGCAGTATTTT.

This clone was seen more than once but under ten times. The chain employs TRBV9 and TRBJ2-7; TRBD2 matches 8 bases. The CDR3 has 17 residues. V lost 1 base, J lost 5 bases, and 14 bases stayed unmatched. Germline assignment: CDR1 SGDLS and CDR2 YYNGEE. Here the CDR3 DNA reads TGTGCCAGCAGCGTAACTCCCGGGGGGGGCGGAATAGACGAGCAGTACTTC. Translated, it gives CASSVTPGGGGIDEQYF.

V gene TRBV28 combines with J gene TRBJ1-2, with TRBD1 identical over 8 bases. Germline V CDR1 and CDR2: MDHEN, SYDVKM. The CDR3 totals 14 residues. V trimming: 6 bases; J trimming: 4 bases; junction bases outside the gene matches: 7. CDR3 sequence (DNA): TGTGCCAGCAGCCCCGACAGGGGCGCCTATGGCTACACCTTC. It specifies CASSPDRGAYGYTF.

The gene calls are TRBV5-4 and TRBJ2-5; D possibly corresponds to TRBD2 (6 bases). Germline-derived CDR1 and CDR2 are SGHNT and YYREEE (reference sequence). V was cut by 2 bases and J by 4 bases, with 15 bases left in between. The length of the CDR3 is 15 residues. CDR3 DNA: TGTGCCAGCAGCTTAATGGAGGGTTGGCGAGAGACCCAGTACTTC. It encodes CASSLMEGWRETQYF. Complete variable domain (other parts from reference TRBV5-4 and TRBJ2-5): ETGVTQSPTHLIKTRGQQVTLRCSSQSGHNTVSWYQQALGQGPQFIFQYYREEENGRGNFPPRFSGLQFPNYSSELNVNALELDDSALYLCASSLMEGWRETQYFGPGTRLLVL.

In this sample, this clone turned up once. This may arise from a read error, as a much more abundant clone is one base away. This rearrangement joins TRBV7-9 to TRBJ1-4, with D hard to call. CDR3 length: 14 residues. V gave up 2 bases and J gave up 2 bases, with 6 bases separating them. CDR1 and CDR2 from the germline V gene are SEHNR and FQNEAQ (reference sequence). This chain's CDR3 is CASSLLGTNEKLFF. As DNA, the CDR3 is TGTGCCAGCAGCTTATTAGGGACTAATGAAAAACTGTTTTTT.